This section outlines one T cell receptor beta chain sequence together with its context. Its target is unknown. This CDR3 region has 15 residues. Germline CDR1 is MNHEY and CDR2 is SVGEGT. V gave up 2 bases and J gave up 1 base, with 11 bases separating them. Then a second PCR, running roughly 7 to 11 cycles, was carried out with a sample-barcoded 5' primer and a J-beta primer mix. TCRdb re-analysed the 5' RACE reads in MiXCR, keeping a single row per CDR3 protein. The sample lists 600,000 to 1,000,000 distinct CDR3 sequences, 25% occurring once. The sample originates from a study of blood T cells in healthy people across ages. Broader study findings: As naive T cell percentage varied, TCR beta diversity correlated strongly with it.

These data were also reused for a study on T cells of mothers and their children.

Input material: blood. The chain recombines TRBV6-2 or TRBV6-3 with TRBJ2-5; D is unclear. This TCR was recovered from a boy between 10 and 17 years old in good health. Here the CDR3 reads CASSYLGQSQETQYF. CDR3 nucleotide sequence: TGTGCCAGCAGTTACCTCGGGCAGTCCCAAGAGACCCAGTACTTC.